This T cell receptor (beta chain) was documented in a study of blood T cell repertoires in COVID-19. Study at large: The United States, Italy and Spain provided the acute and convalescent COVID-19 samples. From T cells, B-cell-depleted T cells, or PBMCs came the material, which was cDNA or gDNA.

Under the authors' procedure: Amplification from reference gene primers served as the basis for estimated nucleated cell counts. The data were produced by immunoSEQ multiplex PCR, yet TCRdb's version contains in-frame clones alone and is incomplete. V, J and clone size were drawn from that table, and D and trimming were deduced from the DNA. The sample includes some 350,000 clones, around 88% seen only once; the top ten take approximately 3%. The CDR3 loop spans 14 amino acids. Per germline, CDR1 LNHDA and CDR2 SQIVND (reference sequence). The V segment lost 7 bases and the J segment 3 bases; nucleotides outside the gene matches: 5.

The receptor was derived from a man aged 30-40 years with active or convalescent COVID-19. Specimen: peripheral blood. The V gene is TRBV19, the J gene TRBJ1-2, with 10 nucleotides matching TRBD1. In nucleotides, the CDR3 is TGTGCCAGTACCCTTGGGACAGGGGACTATGGCTACACCTTC. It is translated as CASTLGTGDYGYTF.